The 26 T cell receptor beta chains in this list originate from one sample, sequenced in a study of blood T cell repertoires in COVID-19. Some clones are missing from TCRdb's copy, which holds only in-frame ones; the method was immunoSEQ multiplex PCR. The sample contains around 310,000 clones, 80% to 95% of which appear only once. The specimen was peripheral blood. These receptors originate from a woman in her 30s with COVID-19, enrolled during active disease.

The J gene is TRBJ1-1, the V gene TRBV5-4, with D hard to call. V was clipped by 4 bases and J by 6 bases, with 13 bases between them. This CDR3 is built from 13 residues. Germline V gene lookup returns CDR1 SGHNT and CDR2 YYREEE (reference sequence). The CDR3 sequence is CASSPPGYSEAFF. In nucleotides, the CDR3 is TGTGCCAGCAGCCCGCCGGGGTACTCTGAAGCTTTCTTT. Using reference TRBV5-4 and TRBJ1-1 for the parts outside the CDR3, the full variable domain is ETGVTQSPTHLIKTRGQQVTLRCSSQSGHNTVSWYQQALGQGPQFIFQYYREEENGRGNFPPRFSGLQFPNYSSELNVNALELDDSALYLCASSPPGYSEAFFGQGTRLTVV.

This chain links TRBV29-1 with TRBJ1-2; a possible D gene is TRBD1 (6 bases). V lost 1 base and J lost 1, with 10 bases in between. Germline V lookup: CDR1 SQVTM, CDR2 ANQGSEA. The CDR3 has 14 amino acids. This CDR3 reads CSVEGPGDNYGYTF. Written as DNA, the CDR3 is TGCAGCGTTGAAGGCCCAGGGGATAACTATGGCTACACCTTC.

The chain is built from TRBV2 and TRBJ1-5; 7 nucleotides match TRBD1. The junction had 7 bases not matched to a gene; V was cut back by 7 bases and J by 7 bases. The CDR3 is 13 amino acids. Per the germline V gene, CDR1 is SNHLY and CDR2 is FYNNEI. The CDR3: CASTRQGEQPQHF. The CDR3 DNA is TGTGCCAGCACGAGACAGGGTGAACAGCCCCAGCATTTT.

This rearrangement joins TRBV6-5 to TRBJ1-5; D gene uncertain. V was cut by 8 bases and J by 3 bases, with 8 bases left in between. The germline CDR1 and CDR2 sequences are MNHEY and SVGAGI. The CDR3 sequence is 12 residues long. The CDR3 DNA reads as TGTGCCAGCGGGAGGGACAATCAGCCCCAGCATTTT. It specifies CASGRDNQPQHF.

In DNA form, the CDR3 reads TGTGCCAGCAGCCCGATGACAGGCCCGTCCTACGAGCAGTACTTC. The encoded protein is CASSPMTGPSYEQYF. The chain uses TRBV4-2 and TRBJ2-7; TRBD1 is a possible D gene (6 bases). CDR3 length: 15 amino acids. With 4 bases removed from V and 1 base from J, the gap between germline ends came to 14 bases. The germline V gene has CDR1 LGHNA and CDR2 YNFKEQ.

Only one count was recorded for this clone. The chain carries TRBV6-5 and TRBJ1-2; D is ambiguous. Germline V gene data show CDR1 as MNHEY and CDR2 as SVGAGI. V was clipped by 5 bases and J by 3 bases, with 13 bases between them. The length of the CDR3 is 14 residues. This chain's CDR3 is CASSLTGSDYGYTF. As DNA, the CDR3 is TGTGCCAGCAGTCTTACGGGGTCGGACTATGGCTACACCTTC.

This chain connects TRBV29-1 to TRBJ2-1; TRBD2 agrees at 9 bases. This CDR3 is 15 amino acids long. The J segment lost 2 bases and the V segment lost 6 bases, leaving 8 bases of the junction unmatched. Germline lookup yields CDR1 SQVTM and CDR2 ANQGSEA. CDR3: CSVQGSGSTYNEQFF. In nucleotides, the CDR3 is TGCAGCGTGCAAGGTAGCGGGAGTACCTACAATGAGCAGTTCTTC.

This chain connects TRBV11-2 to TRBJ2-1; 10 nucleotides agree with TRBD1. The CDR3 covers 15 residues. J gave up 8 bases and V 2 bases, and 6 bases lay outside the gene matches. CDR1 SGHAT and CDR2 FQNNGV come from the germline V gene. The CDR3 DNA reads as TGTGCCAGCAGCTTATCCAGGGGGACAGGGGATGAGCAGTTCTTC. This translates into CASSLSRGTGDEQFF.

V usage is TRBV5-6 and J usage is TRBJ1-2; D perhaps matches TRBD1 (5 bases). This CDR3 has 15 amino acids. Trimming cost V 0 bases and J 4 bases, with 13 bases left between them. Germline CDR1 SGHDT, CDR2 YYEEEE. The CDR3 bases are TGTGCCAGCAGCTTGGTGCTGGGGGGGAGCTATGGCTACACCTTC. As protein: CASSLVLGGSYGYTF.

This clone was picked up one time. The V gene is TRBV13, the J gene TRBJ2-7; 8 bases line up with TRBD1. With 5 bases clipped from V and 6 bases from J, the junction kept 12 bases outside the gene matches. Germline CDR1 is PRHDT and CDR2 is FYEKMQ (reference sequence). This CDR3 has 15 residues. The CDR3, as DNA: TGTGCCAGCAGCCACACGGGGCAGGGGGCAGGCGAGCAGTACTTC. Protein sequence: CASSHTGQGAGEQYF.

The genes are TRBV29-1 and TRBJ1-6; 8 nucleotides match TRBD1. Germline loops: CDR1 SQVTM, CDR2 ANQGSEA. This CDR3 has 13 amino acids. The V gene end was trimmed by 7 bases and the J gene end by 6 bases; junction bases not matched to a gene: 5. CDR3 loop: CSAEDRANSPLHF. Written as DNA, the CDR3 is TGCAGCGCTGAGGACAGGGCTAATTCACCCCTCCACTTT.

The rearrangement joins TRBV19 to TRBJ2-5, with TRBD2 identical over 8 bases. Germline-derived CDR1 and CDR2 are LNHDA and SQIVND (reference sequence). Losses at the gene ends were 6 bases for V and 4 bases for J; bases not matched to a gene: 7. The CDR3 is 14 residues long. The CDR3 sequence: CASSAGTRRETQYF. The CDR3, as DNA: TGTGCCAGTAGCGCCGGGACTAGGAGAGAGACCCAGTACTTC. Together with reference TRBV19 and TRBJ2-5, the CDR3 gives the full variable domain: DGGITQSPKYLFRKEGQNVTLSCEQNLNHDAMYWYRQDPGQGLRLIYYSQIVNDFQKGDIAEGYSVSREKKESFPLTVTSAQKNPTAFYLCASSAGTRRETQYFGPGTRLLVL.

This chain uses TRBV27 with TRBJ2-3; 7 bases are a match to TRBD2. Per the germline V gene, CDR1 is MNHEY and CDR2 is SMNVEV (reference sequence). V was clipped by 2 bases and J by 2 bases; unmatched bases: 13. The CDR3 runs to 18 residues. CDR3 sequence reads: CASSLPETSRPFTDTQYF. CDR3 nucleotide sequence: TGTGCCAGCAGTTTACCCGAGACTAGCAGGCCCTTCACAGATACGCAGTATTTT.

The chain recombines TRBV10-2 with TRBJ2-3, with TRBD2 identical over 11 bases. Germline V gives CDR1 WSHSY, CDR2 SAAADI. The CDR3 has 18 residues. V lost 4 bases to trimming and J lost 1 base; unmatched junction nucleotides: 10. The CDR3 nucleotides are TGCGCCAGCAGTGGTTCTCCCGGGACTAGCGGACGCACAGATACGCAGTATTTT. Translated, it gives CASSGSPGTSGRTDTQYF.

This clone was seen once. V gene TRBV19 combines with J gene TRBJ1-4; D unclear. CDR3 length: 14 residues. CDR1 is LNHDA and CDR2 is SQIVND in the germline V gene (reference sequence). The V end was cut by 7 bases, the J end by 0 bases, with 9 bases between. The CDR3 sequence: CASTQEATNEKLFF. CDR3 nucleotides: TGTGCCAGTACCCAGGAAGCAACTAATGAAAAACTGTTTTTT.

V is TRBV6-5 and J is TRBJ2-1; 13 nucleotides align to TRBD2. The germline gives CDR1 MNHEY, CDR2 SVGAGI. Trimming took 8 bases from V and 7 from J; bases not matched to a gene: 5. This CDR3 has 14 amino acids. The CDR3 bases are TGTGCCAGCGGGGGGACTAGCGGGGCTAATGAGCAGTTCTTC. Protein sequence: CASGGTSGANEQFF.

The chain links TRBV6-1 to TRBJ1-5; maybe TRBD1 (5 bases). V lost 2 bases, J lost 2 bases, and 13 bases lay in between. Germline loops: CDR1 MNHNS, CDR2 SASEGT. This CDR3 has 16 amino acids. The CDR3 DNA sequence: TGTGCCAGCAGTGAATGGATTGGGGGGGGCAATCAGCCCCAGCATTTT. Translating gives CASSEWIGGGNQPQHF.

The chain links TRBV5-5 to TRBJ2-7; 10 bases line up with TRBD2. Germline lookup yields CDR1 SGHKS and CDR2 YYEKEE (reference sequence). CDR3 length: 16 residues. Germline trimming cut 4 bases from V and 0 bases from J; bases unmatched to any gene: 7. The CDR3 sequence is CASSGGLAYSSYEQYF. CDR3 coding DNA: TGTGCCAGCAGCGGGGGACTAGCGTATTCCTCCTACGAGCAGTACTTC. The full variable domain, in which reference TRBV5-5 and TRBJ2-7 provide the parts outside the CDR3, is DAGVTQSPTHLIKTRGQQVTLRCSPISGHKSVSWYQQVLGQGPQFIFQYYEKEERGRGNFPDRFSARQFPNYSSELNVNALLLGDSALYLCASSGGLAYSSYEQYFGPGTRLTVT.

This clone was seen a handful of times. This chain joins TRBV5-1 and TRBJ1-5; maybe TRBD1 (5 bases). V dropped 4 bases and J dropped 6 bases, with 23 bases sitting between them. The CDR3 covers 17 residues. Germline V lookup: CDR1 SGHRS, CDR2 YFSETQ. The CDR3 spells CASSLSPAGSGGQPQHF. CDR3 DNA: TGCGCCAGCAGCCTGAGTCCCGCGGGGTCGGGGGGTCAGCCCCAGCATTTT.

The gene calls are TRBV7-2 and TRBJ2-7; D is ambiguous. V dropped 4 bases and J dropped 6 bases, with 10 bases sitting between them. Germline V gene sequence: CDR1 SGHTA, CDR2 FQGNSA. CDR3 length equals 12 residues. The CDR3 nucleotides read TGTGCCAGCAGCTATACTACGACCGAGCAGTACTTC. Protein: CASSYTTTEQYF.

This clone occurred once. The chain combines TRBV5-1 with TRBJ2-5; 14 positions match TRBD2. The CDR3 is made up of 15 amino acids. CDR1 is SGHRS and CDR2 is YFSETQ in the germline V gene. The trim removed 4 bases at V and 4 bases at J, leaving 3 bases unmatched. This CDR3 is CASSPGLAGAETQYF. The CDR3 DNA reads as TGCGCCAGCAGCCCGGGACTAGCGGGAGCAGAGACCCAGTACTTC. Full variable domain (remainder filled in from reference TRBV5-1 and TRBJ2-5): KAGVTQTPRYLIKTRGQQVTLSCSPISGHRSVSWYQQTPGQGLQFLFEYFSETQRNKGNFPGRFSGRQFSNSRSEMNVSTLELGDSALYLCASSPGLAGAETQYFGPGTRLLVL.

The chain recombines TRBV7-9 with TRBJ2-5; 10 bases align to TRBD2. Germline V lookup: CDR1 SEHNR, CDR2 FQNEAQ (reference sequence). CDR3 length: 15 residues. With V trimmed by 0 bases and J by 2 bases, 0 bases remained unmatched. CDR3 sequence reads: CASSLATSGQETQYF. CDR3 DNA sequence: TGTGCCAGCAGCTTAGCGACTAGCGGGCAAGAGACCCAGTACTTC.

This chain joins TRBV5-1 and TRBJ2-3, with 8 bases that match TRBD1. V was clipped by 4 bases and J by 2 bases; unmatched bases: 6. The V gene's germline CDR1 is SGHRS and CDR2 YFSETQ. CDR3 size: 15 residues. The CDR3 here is CASSPGQAYTDTQYF. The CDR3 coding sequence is TGCGCCAGCAGCCCGGGACAGGCCTACACAGATACGCAGTATTTT.

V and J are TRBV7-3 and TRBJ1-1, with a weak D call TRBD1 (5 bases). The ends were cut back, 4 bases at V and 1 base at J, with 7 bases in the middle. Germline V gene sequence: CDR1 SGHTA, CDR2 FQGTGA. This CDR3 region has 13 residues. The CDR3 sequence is CASSYGQNTEAFF. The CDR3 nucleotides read TGTGCCAGCAGCTATGGACAGAACACTGAAGCTTTCTTT. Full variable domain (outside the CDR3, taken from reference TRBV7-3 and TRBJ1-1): GAGVSQTPSNKVTEKGKYVELRCDPISGHTALYWYRQSLGQGPEFLIYFQGTGAADDSGLPNDRFFAVRPEGSVSTLKIQRTERGDSAVYLCASSYGQNTEAFFGQGTRLTVV.

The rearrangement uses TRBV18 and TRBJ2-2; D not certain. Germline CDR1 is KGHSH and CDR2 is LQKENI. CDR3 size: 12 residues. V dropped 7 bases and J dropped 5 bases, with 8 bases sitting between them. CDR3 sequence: CASLFQTGELFF. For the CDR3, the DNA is TGTGCCAGCTTGTTTCAAACCGGGGAGCTGTTTTTT.

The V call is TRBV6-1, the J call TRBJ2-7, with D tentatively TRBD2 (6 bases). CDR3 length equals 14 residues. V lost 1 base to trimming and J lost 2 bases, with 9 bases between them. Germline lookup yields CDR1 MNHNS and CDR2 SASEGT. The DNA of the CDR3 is TGTGCCAGCAGTGAAGGTGGCGGGGCCTACGAGCAGTACTTC. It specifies CASSEGGGAYEQYF.